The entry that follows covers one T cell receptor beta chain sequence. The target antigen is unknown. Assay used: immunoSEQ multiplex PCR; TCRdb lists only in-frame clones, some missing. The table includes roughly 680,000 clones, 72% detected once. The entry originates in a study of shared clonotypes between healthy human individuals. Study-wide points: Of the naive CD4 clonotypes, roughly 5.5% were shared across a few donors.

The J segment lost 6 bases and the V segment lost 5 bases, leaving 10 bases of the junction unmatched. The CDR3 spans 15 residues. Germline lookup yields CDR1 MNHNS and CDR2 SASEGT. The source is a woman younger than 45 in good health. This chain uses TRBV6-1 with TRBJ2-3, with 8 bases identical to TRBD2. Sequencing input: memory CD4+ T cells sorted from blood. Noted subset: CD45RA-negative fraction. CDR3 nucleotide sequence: TGTGCCAGCAGTACTACTAGCGGTCTCACGGATACGCAGTATTTT. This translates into CASSTTSGLTDTQYF.